Presented here are 18 T cell receptor beta chains from one specimen sequenced in a study of tumor-infiltrating lymphocytes in localized non-small cell lung cancer. The data were produced by immunoSEQ multiplex PCR, yet TCRdb's version contains in-frame clones alone and is incomplete. Among tens of thousands of clones listed, approximately 83% were seen once. Sequenced sample: lung tumor tissue. These receptors came from a human donor with non-small cell lung cancer.

The J gene is TRBJ1-5, the V gene TRBV30, with D possibly being TRBD1 (5 bases). Per germline, CDR1 GTSNPN and CDR2 SVGIG (reference sequence). This CDR3 has 15 residues. The V gene lost 4 bases and the J gene lost 7 bases, with 20 bases spanning the gap. The CDR3 region has the DNA TGTGCCTGGACTCCCACGGGGCTACCGGCGCAGCCCCAGCATTTT. It yields the protein CAWTPTGLPAQPQHF.

The gene calls are TRBV7-2 and TRBJ2-3; 9 nucleotides line up with TRBD2. Germline V lookup: CDR1 SGHTA, CDR2 FQGNSA. The CDR3 loop spans 15 amino acids. V lost 5 bases and J lost 2; bases outside the gene matches: 5. CDR3 bases: TGTGCCAGCAGCGTCGGACTAGCGCACACAGATACGCAGTATTTT. This gives the protein CASSVGLAHTDTQYF.

The genes are TRBV5-4 and TRBJ2-7; D call uncertain. V dropped 4 bases and J dropped 5 bases, with 13 bases sitting between them. CDR1 and CDR2 (germline): SGHNT, YYREEE (reference sequence). The CDR3 runs 13 residues. CDR3 amino acids: CASSPPWGNEQYF. In nucleotides, the CDR3 is TGTGCCAGCAGCCCACCTTGGGGTAACGAGCAGTACTTC.

This chain joins TRBV9 and TRBJ2-3; 8 positions agree with TRBD2. This CDR3 contains 14 residues. Germline V CDR1 and CDR2: SGDLS, YYNGEE. The trim removed 4 bases at V and 2 bases at J, leaving 3 bases unmatched. This CDR3 reads CASSLSGATDTQYF. The CDR3 bases are TGTGCCAGCAGCCTTAGCGGGGCCACAGATACGCAGTATTTT. Filled out from reference TRBV9 and TRBJ2-3, the complete variable domain reads DSGVTQTPKHLITATGQRVTLRCSPRSGDLSVYWYQQSLDQGLQFLIQYYNGEERAKGNILERFSAQQFPDLHSELNLSSLELGDSALYFCASSLSGATDTQYFGPGTRLTVL.

The J gene is TRBJ1-2, the V gene TRBV7-9; TRBD1 is a possible D gene (5 bases). The germline V gene has CDR1 SEHNR and CDR2 FQNEAQ (reference sequence). The CDR3 loop spans 13 amino acids. Trimming pared 5 bases from V and 4 bases from J, leaving 11 bases between. This CDR3 reads CASSRDGIYGYTF. The CDR3 coding sequence is TGTGCCAGCAGCCGGGACGGGATCTATGGCTACACCTTC.

The chain recombines TRBV11-2 with TRBJ1-2, with D tentatively TRBD1 (5 bases). Germline V gene data show CDR1 as SGHAT and CDR2 as FQNNGV. The ends were cut back, 0 bases at V and 6 bases at J, with 5 bases in the middle. The CDR3 spans 12 residues. The CDR3 DNA is TGTGCCAGCAGCTTAGAGGGGGATGGCTACACCTTC. Translated, it gives CASSLEGDGYTF.

The CDR3 loop is CASSQVGWEGATDTQYF. The CDR3 DNA follows: TGCGCCAGCAGCCAAGTAGGTTGGGAGGGGGCGACAGATACGCAGTATTTT. The V and J genes are TRBV4-3 and TRBJ2-3; D tentatively fits TRBD1 or TRBD2 (7 bases each). Between the trimmed V and J ends, which lost 1 base and 3 bases, there was a span of 17 bases. The CDR3 spans 17 residues. CDR1 is LGHNA and CDR2 is YSLEER in the germline V gene.

The chain couples TRBV5-6 to TRBJ2-2; D is tentatively TRBD1 or TRBD2 (6 bases each). V was cut by 6 bases and J by 6 bases, with 18 bases left in between. The CDR3 runs 15 residues. Germline CDR1 and CDR2: SGHDT and YYEEEE. The CDR3 protein is CASISWGAPAGELFF. In nucleotides, the CDR3 is TGTGCCAGCATCTCTTGGGGGGCCCCAGCCGGGGAGCTGTTTTTT.

CDR3 protein: CASSDRAENGGYEQYF. In DNA form, the CDR3 reads TGTGCCAGCAGCGATCGGGCGGAAAATGGGGGCTACGAGCAGTACTTC. This sequence joins TRBV7-9 and TRBJ2-7; TRBD1 or TRBD2 may be the D gene (5 bases each). The CDR3 has 16 residues. V lost 5 bases and J lost 3, with 20 bases in between. In germline, CDR1 is SEHNR, CDR2 FQNEAQ (reference sequence). Looking up the rest from reference TRBV7-9 and TRBJ2-7 gives the full variable domain: DTGVSQNPRHKITKRGQNVTFRCDPISEHNRLYWYRQTLGQGPEFLTYFQNEAQLEKSRLLSDRFSAERPKGSFSTLEIQRTEQGDSAMYLCASSDRAENGGYEQYFGPGTRLTVT.

The chain links TRBV9 to TRBJ2-1; 7 nucleotides align to TRBD2. The CDR3 sequence is 13 residues long. Germline-derived CDR1 and CDR2 are SGDLS and YYNGEE. The V and J ends lost 0 bases and 8 bases, in that order; junction bases with no gene match: 2. The CDR3 is CASSVVGGHEQFF. DNA for the CDR3: TGTGCCAGCAGCGTAGTGGGAGGGCATGAGCAGTTCTTC.

The count of this clone is one. The rearrangement joins TRBV19 to TRBJ1-1, with D uncertain. V shed 6 bases and J shed 1 base, with 9 bases lying between them. The CDR3 extends over 13 amino acids. In germline, CDR1 is LNHDA, CDR2 SQIVND (reference sequence). CDR3 bases: TGTGCCAGTAGCGAGCAAGCGAACACTGAAGCTTTCTTT. This encodes CASSEQANTEAFF. The full variable domain, with the rest looked up from reference TRBV19 and TRBJ1-1, is DGGITQSPKYLFRKEGQNVTLSCEQNLNHDAMYWYRQDPGQGLRLIYYSQIVNDFQKGDIAEGYSVSREKKESFPLTVTSAQKNPTAFYLCASSEQANTEAFFGQGTRLTVV.

V usage is TRBV5-1 and J usage is TRBJ1-2; D is ambiguous. Germline CDR1 reads SGHRS; CDR2 reads YFSETQ. V dropped 1 base and J dropped 8 bases, with 9 bases sitting between them. This CDR3 spans 12 amino acids. CDR3 sequence (DNA): TGCGCCAGCAGCTTGAGCGGGTTGGGCTACACCTTC. Translating it yields CASSLSGLGYTF.

The chain carries TRBV7-8 and TRBJ1-6; 8 nucleotides align to TRBD1. Per germline, CDR1 SGHVS and CDR2 FQNEAQ. The V gene end was trimmed by 4 bases and the J gene end by 9 bases; junction bases not matched to a gene: 8. The CDR3 extends over 15 amino acids. The CDR3 DNA sequence: TGTGCCAGCAGCTCGCAGGGGACAGGTACTTCACCCCTCCACTTT. This gives the protein CASSSQGTGTSPLHF.

The rearrangement uses TRBV6-5 and TRBJ2-7, with a possible D match to TRBD2 (6 bases). Germline V gene data show CDR1 as MNHEY and CDR2 as SVGAGI. The CDR3 extends over 14 amino acids. With 5 bases removed from V and 4 bases from J, the gap between germline ends came to 15 bases. CDR3 sequence (DNA): TGTGCCAGCAGTCGCGCCGGGGGTGCATACGAGCAGTACTTC. The encoded protein is CASSRAGGAYEQYF.

The V and J genes are TRBV21-1 and TRBJ1-4; the DNA was not used to check the table's D call, TRBD1. TRBV21-1 is a pseudogene locus. This CDR3 comprises 17 residues. In nucleotides, the CDR3 is TGTGCCAGCAGCAATTCCTTTGATGACAGGGGTTATGAAAAACTGTTTTTT. Protein product: CASSNSFDDRGYEKLFF.

The genes are TRBV7-2 and TRBJ2-7; D is ambiguous. Germline lookup yields CDR1 SGHTA and CDR2 FQGNSA. The V end was cut by 5 bases, the J end by 0 bases, with 14 bases between. There are 15 residues in the CDR3. The CDR3, as DNA: TGTGCCAGCAGCCCCCCGGGTGGCCGCTCCTACGAGCAGTACTTC. As protein: CASSPPGGRSYEQYF.

A single count supports this clone. The chain recombines TRBV4-2 with TRBJ1-5; D uncertain. Trimming shortened V by 1 base and J by 1 base, and 5 bases separated the two germline ends. CDR3 size: 14 residues. Germline CDR1 and CDR2: LGHNA and YNFKEQ. CDR3 protein: CASSQVGSNQPQHF. The DNA of the CDR3 is TGTGCCAGCAGCCAAGTAGGGAGCAATCAGCCCCAGCATTTT.

The J gene is TRBJ1-3, the V gene TRBV6-5; D call uncertain. From germline, CDR1 is MNHEY and CDR2 SVGAGI. The length of the CDR3 is 15 residues. Trimming pared 2 bases from V and 0 bases from J, leaving 8 bases between. The CDR3 protein is CASSYEGSSGNTIYF. The CDR3 DNA follows: TGTGCCAGCAGTTACGAGGGCTCCTCTGGAAACACCATATATTTT.